This is a list of T cell receptor beta chains from one sample in a study of blood T cells in healthy people across ages. TCRdb analysed the 5' RACE reads with MiXCR anew, one entry per CDR3 protein. The data hold fewer than 2,000,000 distinct CDR3 sequences, with about 39% observed a single time. Specimen: blood. The receptor source for this set is a human donor in good health. The CDR3 runs from the conserved cysteine through the conserved F or W. The D gene is left open where the match is weak. Size values are once, few and many counts, or a class for expanded clones, and some rows have none.

D: TRBD1
J: TRBJ1-6
size: few
V: TRBV7-2
DNA: TGTGCCAGCAGCTTAATTCCCGGGACAGGAGGTTCACCCCTCCACTTT
CDR3: CASSLIPGTGGSPLHF

D: .
J: TRBJ2-1
size: .
V: TRBV24-1
DNA: TGTGCCACCAGTCATGGGGGGAACAATGAGCAGTTCTTC
CDR3: CATSHGGNNEQFF

D: .
J: TRBJ2-1
size: many
V: TRBV10-3
DNA: TGTGCCATCAATAATGGGACGTGGTTGGATGAGCAGTTCTTC
CDR3: CAINNGTWLDEQFF

D: .
J: TRBJ1-2
size: few
V: TRBV29-1
DNA: TGCAGCGTTGTACCAGGGGTGAATGGCTACACCTTC
CDR3: CSVVPGVNGYTF

D: .
J: TRBJ2-5
size: few
V: TRBV29-1
DNA: TGCAGCGCCACTGAGACCCAGTACTTC
CDR3: CSATETQYF

D: .
J: TRBJ2-5
size: once
V: TRBV7-8
DNA: TGTGCCGGCAGCTTCCAGGCCGTCCAAGAGACCCAGTACTTC
CDR3: CAGSFQAVQETQYF

D: .
J: TRBJ1-2
size: few
V: TRBV7-2
DNA: TGTGCCAGCAGCTTGGGGACGTCGTCCTATGGCTACACCTTC
CDR3: CASSLGTSSYGYTF

D: .
J: TRBJ2-7
size: .
V: TRBV20-1
DNA: TGCAGTGCTAGAGATTGGGAGGGACAGTTTTACGAGCAGTACTTC
CDR3: CSARDWEGQFYEQYF

D: .
J: TRBJ2-7
size: few
V: TRBV27
DNA: TGTGCCAGCAGACCGGACAGAACCTACGAGCAGTACTTC
CDR3: CASRPDRTYEQYF

D: TRBD1
J: TRBJ2-4
size: .
V: TRBV27
DNA: TGTGCCAGCAGTAACGGACAGGGAGCCGGAAAAAACATTCAGTACTTC
CDR3: CASSNGQGAGKNIQYF

D: .
J: TRBJ2-1
size: .
V: TRBV28
DNA: TGTGCCAGCAGTCTCCCTCCCCTTCATGAGCAGTTCTTC
CDR3: CASSLPPLHEQFF

D: .
J: TRBJ1-2
size: few
V: TRBV5-1
DNA: TGCGCCAGCAGCCCCGACACCCTTTTGGGCTACACCTTC
CDR3: CASSPDTLLGYTF

D: .
J: TRBJ1-1
size: few
V: TRBV29-1
DNA: TGCAGCGTTTTAATGACTGAAGCTTTCTTT
CDR3: CSVLMTEAFF

D: .
J: TRBJ2-7
size: few
V: TRBV7-2
DNA: TGTGCCAGCAGCTTAGTGCGAGGGGAACCGTACTTC
CDR3: CASSLVRGEPYF

D: .
J: TRBJ2-1
size: .
V: TRBV29-1
DNA: TGCAGCGTTGAAGCAGCAGGACGGACGTACAATGAGCAGTTCTTC
CDR3: CSVEAAGRTYNEQFF

D: .
J: TRBJ2-7
size: many
V: TRBV7-2
DNA: TGTGCCAGTAGGCCTGGGGGGCTCTCCTACGAGCAGTACTTC
CDR3: CASRPGGLSYEQYF

D: .
J: TRBJ1-5
size: many
V: TRBV7-2
DNA: TGTGCCAGCAGCTTAGACACTTATCAGCCCCAGCATTTT
CDR3: CASSLDTYQPQHF

D: TRBD1
J: TRBJ2-7
size: .
V: TRBV28
DNA: TGTGCCAGCAGAACCCGGGACAGGCTCTACGAGCAGTACTTC
CDR3: CASRTRDRLYEQYF

D: .
J: TRBJ1-1
size: .
V: TRBV5-1
DNA: TGCGCCAGCAGCTTGGTCGGTTCAGGGAACACTGAAGCTTTCTTT
CDR3: CASSLVGSGNTEAFF

D: TRBD1
J: TRBJ2-5
size: few
V: TRBV6-4
DNA: TGTGCCAGCAGCCGGGACAGGGACAATGAGCAGTACTTC
CDR3: CASSRDRDNEQYF

D: .
J: TRBJ1-1
size: .
V: TRBV9
DNA: TGTACCAGCAGCGTAGGAGGGGCTGACACTGAAGCTTTCTTT
CDR3: CTSSVGGADTEAFF

D: TRBD1
J: TRBJ2-5
size: .
V: TRBV28
DNA: TGTGCCAGCAGTTCCCGGGACAGGCGCCAGAGGCAGTACTTC
CDR3: CASSSRDRRQRQYF

D: TRBD1
J: TRBJ2-5
size: .
V: TRBV7-2
DNA: TGTGCCAGCAGCTCTATGGCAGGGGGCTGGGAGACCCAGTACTTC
CDR3: CASSSMAGGWETQYF

D: .
J: TRBJ2-1
size: .
V: TRBV18
DNA: TGTGCCAGCTCACCACCCACCGGGAATGAGCAGTTCTTC
CDR3: CASSPPTGNEQFF

D: .
J: TRBJ1-5
size: .
V: TRBV9
DNA: TGTGCCAGCAGCGTAGATCCCGGCCTCCAGCCCCAGCATTTT
CDR3: CASSVDPGLQPQHF

D: .
J: TRBJ2-4
size: .
V: TRBV29-1
DNA: TGCAGCGTTACGACAGGGAGGACCTACGTGCAGTACTTC
CDR3: CSVTTGRTYVQYF

D: TRBD1
J: TRBJ2-3
size: few
V: TRBV29-1
DNA: TGCAGCGTCGGTGCCGGCCTACAGGGGGCTGGCACAGATACGCAGTATTTT
CDR3: CSVGAGLQGAGTDTQYF

D: .
J: TRBJ2-7
size: many
V: TRBV12-3/TRBV12-4
DNA: TGTGCCAGCAGCCGCAACTACGAGCAGTACTTC
CDR3: CASSRNYEQYF

D: .
J: TRBJ1-2
size: .
V: TRBV5-1
DNA: TGCGCCAGCAGCTTGGTCAGAGCTAACTATGGCTACACCTTC
CDR3: CASSLVRANYGYTF

D: TRBD1
J: TRBJ2-7
size: many
V: TRBV10-3
DNA: TGTGCCATCTACAGGGGGGAGTCGGACAACGAGCAGTACTTC
CDR3: CAIYRGESDNEQYF

D: TRBD2
J: TRBJ2-1
size: .
V: TRBV11-3
DNA: TGTGCCAGCAGTTTGGGAAGGGAGGGAAGGGGCAATGAGCAGTTCTTC
CDR3: CASSLGREGRGNEQFF

D: TRBD1
J: TRBJ2-7
size: few
V: TRBV6-1
DNA: TGTGCCAGCATTCAACTCTTCCGGACAGGGTGGGAGCAGTACTTC
CDR3: CASIQLFRTGWEQYF

D: TRBD1
J: TRBJ1-2
size: .
V: TRBV6-2/TRBV6-3
DNA: TGTGCCAGCACCGACCCCGGGACAGGGGTCGGCTACACCTTC
CDR3: CASTDPGTGVGYTF

D: .
J: TRBJ2-5
size: .
V: TRBV7-3
DNA: TGTGCCAGCAGCGCAAGGAGGCAAGAGACCCAGTACTTC
CDR3: CASSARRQETQYF

D: .
J: TRBJ2-4
size: .
V: TRBV7-2
DNA: TGTGCCAGCAGCTTAGGTCCTTTATGGGACGATCAGTACTTC
CDR3: CASSLGPLWDDQYF

D: .
J: TRBJ2-3
size: .
V: TRBV27
DNA: TGTGCCAGCAGTTCCTGGGCGGCCCGCACAGATACGCAGTATTTT
CDR3: CASSSWAARTDTQYF

D: .
J: TRBJ2-7
size: .
V: TRBV10-3
DNA: TGTGCCATCAGGGGGGATAGCTCCTACGAGCAGTACTTC
CDR3: CAIRGDSSYEQYF

D: TRBD1
J: TRBJ2-7
size: few
V: TRBV20-1
DNA: TGTAGTGCTGAGGGGGCAAACGAGCAGTACTTC
CDR3: CSAEGANEQYF

D: .
J: TRBJ2-7
size: .
V: TRBV6-2/TRBV6-3
DNA: TGTGCCAGCAGGGCGCGAAACGGGGGCGTCCCCGAGCAGTACTTC
CDR3: CASRARNGGVPEQYF

D: .
J: TRBJ1-5
size: few
V: TRBV12-3/TRBV12-4
DNA: TGTGCCAGCAGTTTAGTGTCGCCCCGACGGCCCCAGCATTTT
CDR3: CASSLVSPRRPQHF

D: .
J: TRBJ2-1
size: .
V: TRBV7-2
DNA: TGTGCCAGCAGCTTAGAGCAGGGAGTCTCCTACAATGAGCAGTTCTTC
CDR3: CASSLEQGVSYNEQFF

D: TRBD2
J: TRBJ2-1
size: .
V: TRBV29-1
DNA: TGCAGCGTTGAAGCTAGCGGGGTTTACAATGAGCAGTTCTTC
CDR3: CSVEASGVYNEQFF

D: .
J: TRBJ2-5
size: .
V: TRBV4-3
DNA: TGCGCCGGCAGCCAAGGGTACCTACTAGAGACCCAGTACTTC
CDR3: CAGSQGYLLETQYF

D: TRBD2
J: TRBJ2-1
size: .
V: TRBV7-9
DNA: TGTGCCAGCAGCTTATGGGCGGGGGTCGGGAATGAGCAGTTCTTC
CDR3: CASSLWAGVGNEQFF

D: .
J: TRBJ1-5
size: .
V: TRBV19
DNA: TGTGCCAGCGAGGGGGACAAGATGTCTCAGCCCCAGCATTTT
CDR3: CASEGDKMSQPQHF

D: .
J: TRBJ2-3
size: .
V: TRBV5-1
DNA: TGCGCCAGCAGCTCTCCCCACAAAAGAACGGGAACAGATACGCAGTATTTT
CDR3: CASSSPHKRTGTDTQYF

D: .
J: TRBJ2-1
size: few
V: TRBV28
DNA: TGTGCCAGCAGTTTTGAGCGGACTAACAATGAGCAGTTCTTC
CDR3: CASSFERTNNEQFF

D: .
J: TRBJ1-1
size: .
V: TRBV6-5
DNA: TGTGCCAGCAGTTACATGGGGATTACGAGCACTGAAGCTTTCTTT
CDR3: CASSYMGITSTEAFF

D: TRBD1
J: TRBJ1-1
size: .
V: TRBV29-1
DNA: TGCAGCGTGCACTCCGGACAGGGGTTGATTGAAGCTTTCTTT
CDR3: CSVHSGQGLIEAFF

D: .
J: TRBJ2-3
size: .
V: TRBV12-3/TRBV12-4
DNA: TGTGCCAGCAGTTTAGCGACGACGTTCCGCGATACGCAGTATTTT
CDR3: CASSLATTFRDTQYF

D: TRBD2
J: TRBJ2-1
size: .
V: TRBV11-2
DNA: TGTGCCGGCAGCTCGGGGACTAGCGAGGGGTTCTTC
CDR3: CAGSSGTSEGFF

D: .
J: TRBJ2-4
size: many
V: TRBV27
DNA: TGTGCCAGCAGTCCCGGGGCCAAAAACATTCAGTACTTC
CDR3: CASSPGAKNIQYF